The subject of this entry is one TCR beta chain. The data are from a study of blood T cell repertoires in COVID-19. Study summary: T cells, B-cell-depleted T cells, or PBMCs provided the cDNA or gDNA that served as material.

Germline CDR1 is SEHNR and CDR2 is FQNEAQ (reference sequence). V was cut by 4 bases and J by 3 bases, with 13 bases left in between. The length of the CDR3 is 14 residues. Generated by immunoSEQ multiplex PCR, the TCRdb table keeps only in-frame clones and is missing some. Found here are under 250,000 clones, under 90% of them singletons; the top ten hold about 9.8%. In terms of age and location, participants ranged from about 18 to 95 years and lived in roughly 22 US areas. Clinical history as reported by participants underpinned cohort assignment. The genes are TRBV7-9 and TRBJ2-7, with a tentative D call TRBD1 (5 bases). The specimen sequenced was PBMCs or T cells enriched from blood (not recorded which). This clonotype was sampled from a woman aged 45-65 years with acute COVID-19. Here the CDR3 DNA reads TGTGCCAGCAGCTCCTCGACAGCAAGCTACGAGCAGTACTTC. As protein: CASSSSTASYEQYF.